The sequence of this T cell receptor (beta chain) was determined in a study of blood T cell repertoires in COVID-19. In the study overall: Some COVID-19 samples were acute and others convalescent; all came from the United States, Italy and Spain.

Per the study methods: How many nucleated cells were present was estimated from reference gene primer amplification. The method was immunoSEQ multiplex PCR; TCRdb's version includes in-frame clones alone and lacks a portion of them. V and J calls and clone size are as listed in that table; D and trimming were resolved from the DNA. Of over 95,000 clones listed, around 85% are singletons. This clone was counted between two and nine times. V was clipped by 4 bases and J by 6 bases; unmatched bases: 9. Germline lookup yields CDR1 KGHDR and CDR2 SFDVKD. This CDR3 region has 15 residues. The sample taken for sequencing was peripheral blood. The V call is TRBV24-1, the J call TRBJ2-7; 9 bases map to TRBD1. The clonotype comes from a human donor in a cohort sampled during active COVID-19. The CDR3 DNA reads TGTGCCACCAGTGACTCCAACAGGGGGCGCGGCGAGCAGTACTTC. Its translation: CATSDSNRGRGEQYF.